The text below deals with one T cell receptor (beta chain). Its target is not known. The length of the CDR3 is 15 residues. The germline gives CDR1 SGHRS, CDR2 YFSETQ. The germline V and J ends were trimmed by 5 bases and 4 bases, with 15 bases remaining between them. The sample belongs to a study of response to subunit inactivated influenza vaccine. Study-wide results and limits: Each seasonal influenza vaccination, the authors suggested, recruits few new T cells.

One entry per CDR3 protein results from TCRdb running MiXCR on the RT-PCR reads. The data hold roughly 650,000 distinct CDR3 sequences, with 15% to 18% observed a single time. This receptor was obtained from a man aged 45-65 years who received an inactivated influenza vaccine. The V and J genes are TRBV5-1 and TRBJ2-2; D is possibly TRBD1 or TRBD2 (5 bases each). The sequenced sample was PBMCs from blood, obtained 12 days after vaccination. CDR3 DNA sequence: TGCGCCAGCAGATTGTTCGTTGGGGGCACCGGGGAGCTGTTTTTT. The encoded protein is CASRLFVGGTGELFF. Filled out from reference TRBV5-1 and TRBJ2-2, the complete variable domain reads KAGVTQTPRYLIKTRGQQVTLSCSPISGHRSVSWYQQTPGQGLQFLFEYFSETQRNKGNFPGRFSGRQFSNSRSEMNVSTLELGDSALYLCASRLFVGGTGELFFGEGSRLTVL.